This entry is about one T cell receptor beta chain. Profiling relied on immunoSEQ multiplex PCR, and the TCRdb table lists in-frame clones only, not all of them. The sample records more than 85,000 clones, about four fifths being singletons. Germline V CDR1 and CDR2: SGHNT, YENEEA. J was trimmed by 9 bases and V by 5 bases; bases with no gene match: 9. The CDR3 totals 15 residues. This sample is part of a study of control samples from healthy donors and cancer patients. The chain is built from TRBV11-3 and TRBJ1-6; TRBD1 agrees at 8 bases. This sequence originates from a woman in her fifties or sixties in good health. The source material was blood. The CDR3 coding sequence is TGTGCCAGCAGCCCCCTGACAGGGGTTGGTTCACCCCTCCACTTT. This gives the protein CASSPLTGVGSPLHF. The full variable domain, in which reference TRBV11-3 and TRBJ1-6 provide the parts outside the CDR3, is EAGVVQSPRYKIIEKKQPVAFWCNPISGHNTLYWYLQNLGQGPELLIRYENEEAVDDSQLPKDRFSAERLKGVDSTLKIQPAELGDSAVYLCASSPLTGVGSPLHFGNGTRLTVT.